This T cell receptor (beta chain) emerged from a study of human T cells and chemical hapten exposure. Study results and limitations: Every donor had alopecia, and their immune response may therefore differ from healthy people's.

Time point denoted: patch test 3, about 24 weeks after DPC sensitization. As for treatment: therapeutic diphenylcyclopropenone sensitization with weekly scalp DPC. As for this clonotype: The antigen remains unidentified.

Germline V gene sequence: CDR1 MDHEN, CDR2 SYDVKM. Trimming took 4 bases from V and 8 from J, leaving 9 bases between them. This CDR3 is built from 12 residues. Each cDNA molecule in the library carried unique molecular identifiers. TCRdb analysed the RACE reads with MiXCR anew, one entry per CDR3 protein. The profile shows more than 150,000 distinct CDR3 sequences, about 25% of them singletons. V is TRBV28 and J is TRBJ1-5; D gene ambiguous. The receptor was isolated from a middle-aged woman with alopecia areata. Some clones in this sample may be carry-over from other donors' samples. Specimen: whole blood, collected in connection with sensitization to the hapten diphenylcyclopropenone (DPC). The CDR3 DNA follows: TGTGCCAGCAGTTCCGAACGCAAGCCCCAGCATTTT. It encodes CASSSERKPQHF.